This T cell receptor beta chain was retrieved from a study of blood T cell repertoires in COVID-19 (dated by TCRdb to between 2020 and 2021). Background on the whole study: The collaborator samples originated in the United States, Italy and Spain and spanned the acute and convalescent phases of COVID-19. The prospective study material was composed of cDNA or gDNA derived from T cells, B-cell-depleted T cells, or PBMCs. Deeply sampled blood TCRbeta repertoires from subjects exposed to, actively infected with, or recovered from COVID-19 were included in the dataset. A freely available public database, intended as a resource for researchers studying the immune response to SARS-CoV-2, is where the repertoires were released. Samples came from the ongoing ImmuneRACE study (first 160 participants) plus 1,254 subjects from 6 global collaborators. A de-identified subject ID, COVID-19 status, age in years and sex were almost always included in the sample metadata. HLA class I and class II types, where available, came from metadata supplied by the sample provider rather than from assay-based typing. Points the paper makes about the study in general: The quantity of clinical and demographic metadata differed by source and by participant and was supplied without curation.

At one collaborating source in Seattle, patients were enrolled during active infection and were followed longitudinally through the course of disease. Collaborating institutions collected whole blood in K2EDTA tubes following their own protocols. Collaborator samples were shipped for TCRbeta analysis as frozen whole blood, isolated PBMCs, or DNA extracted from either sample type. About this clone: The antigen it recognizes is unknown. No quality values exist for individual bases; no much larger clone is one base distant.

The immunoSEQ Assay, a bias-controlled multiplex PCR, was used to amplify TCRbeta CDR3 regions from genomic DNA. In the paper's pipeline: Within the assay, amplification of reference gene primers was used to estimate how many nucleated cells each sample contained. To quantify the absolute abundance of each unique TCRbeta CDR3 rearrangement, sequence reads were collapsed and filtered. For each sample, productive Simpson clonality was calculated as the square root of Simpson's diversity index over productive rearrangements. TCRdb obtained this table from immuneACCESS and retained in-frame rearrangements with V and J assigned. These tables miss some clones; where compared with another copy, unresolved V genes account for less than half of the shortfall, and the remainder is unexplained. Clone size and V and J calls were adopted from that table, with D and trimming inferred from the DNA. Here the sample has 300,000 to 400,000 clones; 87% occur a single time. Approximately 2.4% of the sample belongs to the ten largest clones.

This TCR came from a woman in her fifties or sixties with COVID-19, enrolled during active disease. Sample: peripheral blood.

The nucleotide sequence is given as TGTGCCAGTAAGGGGGTCAAGGGGCGTTGGGAGACCCAGTACTTC. Its protein product is CASKGVKGRWETQYF. The chain joins TRBV19 to TRBJ2-5; a tentative D call is TRBD1 (6 bases match). The CDR3 contains 15 residues, cysteine and phenylalanine counted. The retained sequence is limited to the CDR3, 45 bases, with the frame set at the first base. Relative to germline, V is 7 bases shorter and J is 5 bases shorter, with 20 bases between their ends. CDR1 and CDR2 (LNHDA, SQIVND) derive from the germline V gene (reference sequence).